This TCR beta chain was profiled in a study of technical replicates of blood from a handful of donors. Profiling relied on immunoSEQ multiplex PCR, and the TCRdb table lists in-frame clones only, not all of them. The sample yields 87,000 or so clones, around 90% seen once. The receptor comes from a human donor in good health. Material for sequencing was T cells isolated from PBMCs.

The CDR3 reads CASSLLSLTGSSYEQYF. The DNA for the CDR3 is TGCGCCAGCAGCTTGTTGTCCCTGACAGGGAGCTCCTACGAGCAGTACTTC. V and J are TRBV5-1 and TRBJ2-7, with TRBD1 matching over 7 bases. The length of the CDR3 is 17 residues. V lost 1 base, J lost 0 bases, and 10 bases stayed unmatched. Germline CDR1 SGHRS, CDR2 YFSETQ. The whole variable domain, filled in from reference TRBV5-1 and TRBJ2-7, reads KAGVTQTPRYLIKTRGQQVTLSCSPISGHRSVSWYQQTPGQGLQFLFEYFSETQRNKGNFPGRFSGRQFSNSRSEMNVSTLELGDSALYLCASSLLSLTGSSYEQYFGPGTRLTVT.